The clone carrying this T cell receptor beta chain was detected once. Germline CDR1 and CDR2: MGHDK and SYGVNS. This CDR3 has 15 amino acids. The trim removed 4 bases at V and 4 bases at J, leaving 1 base unmatched. Stated treatment: preoperative locoregional IRX-2 cytokine immunotherapy. Samples came from a phase Ib trial of preoperative locoregional IRX-2 cytokine immunotherapy. Assay used: immunoSEQ multiplex PCR; TCRdb lists only in-frame clones, some missing. Of approximately 25,000 clones in the sample, about 75% were seen once. The data belong to a study of preoperative IRX-2 immunotherapy in early breast cancer.

This TCR was sampled from a human donor with breast cancer. The source material was lymph node tissue, sampled after IRX-2 immunotherapy. This chain connects TRBV25-1 to TRBJ2-2, with 12 bases fitting TRBD2. This CDR3 is CASSASGRATGELFF. As DNA, the CDR3 is TGTGCCAGCAGTGCTAGCGGGAGGGCCACCGGGGAGCTGTTTTTT.